Listed below are T cell receptor beta chains from one sample, sequenced in a study of sequential checkpoint blockade in melanoma. Assay used: immunoSEQ multiplex PCR; TCRdb lists only in-frame clones, some missing. The sample lists fewer than 25,000 clones, roughly 80% occurring once. The input for sequencing was CD8+ T cells sorted from blood (inferred from file names), taken from a patient given nivolumab and ipilimumab in sequence. Receptors were obtained from a human donor with melanoma. Both conserved end residues are part of each CDR3. A D gene is named only where the DNA matches it firmly. Clone size appears in some rows only: once, few, many, or a class for an expanded clone.

TRBD2,TRBV27,-,TRBJ2-3,TGTGCCAGCAGTTTATTGACTAGCGGAACAGATACGCAGTATTTT,CASSLLTSGTDTQYF
-,TRBV7-6,-,TRBJ1-4,TGTGCCAGCAGCTTAGGCGGGGGGAGACCGATTGAAAAACTGTTTTTT,CASSLGGGRPIEKLFF
-,TRBV28,-,TRBJ2-5,TGTGCCAGCAGACGTACTAGACCAATCCCGGGAGAGACCCAGTACTTC,CASRRTRPIPGETQYF
-,TRBV7-9,few,TRBJ1-2,TGTGCCAGCAGCTTATCCGGCTATGGCTACACCTTC,CASSLSGYGYTF
-,TRBV10-3,-,TRBJ2-2,TGTGCCATCAGTGAAGTCGCCTCTCCGGGCGGGGAGCTGTTTTTT,CAISEVASPGGELFF
-,TRBV5-1,-,TRBJ2-1,TGCGCCAGCAGCTTGGACGGGGACTCCTACAATGAGCAGTTCTTC,CASSLDGDSYNEQFF
-,TRBV30,few,TRBJ1-1,TGTGCCTGGAGTGTAGGGGGGAACACTGAAGCTTTCTTT,CAWSVGGNTEAFF
-,TRBV19,-,TRBJ2-2,TGTGCCAGTAGTATGTACGAGGGCTGGTCCACCGGGGAGCTGTTTTTT,CASSMYEGWSTGELFF
TRBD1,TRBV28,-,TRBJ2-7,TGTGCCAGCAGTTGGGGACAGGGGGAGCAGTACTTC,CASSWGQGEQYF
TRBD2,TRBV4-2,-,TRBJ2-7,TGTGCCAGCAGCCCCGCCCGGGAGGGCTACGAGCAGTACTTC,CASSPAREGYEQYF
TRBD1,TRBV30,-,TRBJ1-4,TGTGCCTGGGTGGGCAGAAAAGGACAGGGCGGTGAAAAACTGTTTTTT,CAWVGRKGQGGEKLFF
-,TRBV28,-,TRBJ1-5,TGTGCCAGCAGTTTAACAGCTACAAGCAATCAGCCCCAGCATTTT,CASSLTATSNQPQHF
-,TRBV27,-,TRBJ1-2,TGTGCCAGCAGTTTGCTGGGCTTTTATGGCTACACCTTC,CASSLLGFYGYTF
TRBD1,TRBV11-1,-,TRBJ2-5,TGTGCCAGCAGCCCGAGGACAGGGCTTGCTCAAGAGACCCAGTACTTC,CASSPRTGLAQETQYF
-,TRBV7-8,-,TRBJ2-5,TGTGCCAGCAGCCTCGCGGGACCCCCGGTCCAAGAGACCCAGTACTTC,CASSLAGPPVQETQYF
TRBD2,TRBV4-1,-,TRBJ2-1,TGCGCCAGCAGCCCAAGCGGGAGGGGAATCGGTGAGCAGTTCTTC,CASSPSGRGIGEQFF
TRBD1,TRBV29-1,-,TRBJ1-1,TGCAGCGTCTGGACAGGGCTGAACACTGAAGCTTTCTTT,CSVWTGLNTEAFF
-,TRBV2,-,TRBJ2-7,TGTGCCAGCAGTGATTCTCTTCTCCCCTACGAGCAGTACTTC,CASSDSLLPYEQYF
TRBD1,TRBV4-3,-,TRBJ1-5,TGCGCCAGCAGCCACCCCGGGACAGGGTCAAAAGGTAGCAATCAGCCCCAGCATTTT,CASSHPGTGSKGSNQPQHF
TRBD1,TRBV11-2,-,TRBJ2-1,TGTGCCAGCAGCAACGACAGGGTAGGGGAGCAGTTCTTC,CASSNDRVGEQFF
-,TRBV7-2,-,TRBJ2-7,TGTGCCAGCAGCTTAGGCGGACTACCGATTTCCTTC,CASSLGGLPISF
-,TRBV14,once,TRBJ1-2,TGTGCCAGCAGCCGACGGGTTTTCTATGGCTACACCTTC,CASSRRVFYGYTF
TRBD1,TRBV28,-,TRBJ1-4,TGTGCCAGCAGTTTAGGCAGGGGGCTCGCTAATGAAAAACTGTTTTTT,CASSLGRGLANEKLFF
-,TRBV15,-,TRBJ1-1,TGTGCCACCAGCAGAGACGGAGGGAGCTACACTGAAGCTTTCTTT,CATSRDGGSYTEAFF
-,TRBV7-9,-,TRBJ1-1,TGTGCCAGCAGCTTAGGGGGCCTTAACACTGAAGCTTTCTTT,CASSLGGLNTEAFF
TRBD2,TRBV19,-,TRBJ2-7,TGTGCCAGTAGTATAGACCCGAGCGGGACCTACGAGCAGTACTTC,CASSIDPSGTYEQYF
-,TRBV4-1,-,TRBJ1-2,TGCGCCAGCAGCCAAGACCCCGCGACATTCTATGGCTACACCTTC,CASSQDPATFYGYTF
TRBD1,TRBV23-1,-,TRBJ1-4,TGCGCCAGCATTGCTGGGCCATACAGGGGATCGACTAATGAAAAACTGTTTTTT,CASIAGPYRGSTNEKLFF
TRBD2,TRBV7-8,-,TRBJ2-1,TGTGCCAGCAGCTCGGGGAAGCGGGAGGGTGGTGAGCAGTTCTTC,CASSSGKREGGEQFF
TRBD1,TRBV6-6,-,TRBJ2-5,TGTGCCAGCAGGCCCGACAGGGGTCGGGGAGAGACCCAGTACTTC,CASRPDRGRGETQYF
TRBD1,TRBV7-2,-,TRBJ2-7,TGTGCCAGCAGAAACCTATCTTACAGGGGCCCCCATGGAATTGAGCAGTACTTC,CASRNLSYRGPHGIEQYF
-,TRBV6-5,-,TRBJ1-4,TGTGCCAGCAGTTACTCGACGGGGGGCGGGTATGAAAAACTGTTTTTT,CASSYSTGGGYEKLFF
-,TRBV6-5,-,TRBJ1-5,TGTGCCAGTCGCCTAGCGGACCCCAATCAGCCCCAGCATTTT,CASRLADPNQPQHF
-,TRBV27,-,TRBJ2-2,TGTGCCAGCAGTTTTCTAGCCGGGCGTGGCACCGGGGAGCTGTTTTTT,CASSFLAGRGTGELFF
TRBD2,TRBV15,-,TRBJ2-5,TGTGCCACCAGCACGGGCCCTAGCGGGGGGCCGGTAGAGACCCAGTACTTC,CATSTGPSGGPVETQYF
-,TRBV15,-,TRBJ2-7,TGTGCCACCAGCAGATCCGGGACTCTCTCCTACGAGCAGTACTTC,CATSRSGTLSYEQYF
-,TRBV9,-,TRBJ2-3,TGTGCCAGCAGCGTAGGTAACAGGGGCACAGATACGCAGTATTTT,CASSVGNRGTDTQYF